The 15 T cell receptor beta chains below were found in one sample sequenced in a study of blood T cells in healthy people across ages. Sample-barcoded 5' priming and a J-beta primer mix drove a second PCR of about 6 to 11 cycles. In TCRdb, the 5' RACE reads were re-called with MiXCR into one record per CDR3 protein. The sample includes about 1.6 million distinct CDR3 sequences, about 31% seen only once; the top ten take about 11%. The sample comprised blood. These receptor sequences come from a woman aged 30 to 39 in good health.

The CDR3 here is CASAPTAVERSGANVLTF. The CDR3 coding sequence is TGTGCCAGCGCGCCGACAGCAGTAGAACGGTCTGGGGCCAACGTCCTGACTTTC. The V gene is TRBV13, the J gene TRBJ2-6; a weak D match, TRBD1 (5 bases). Germline CDR1 and CDR2: PRHDT and FYEKMQ (reference sequence). V was clipped by 8 bases and J by 1 base, with 21 bases between them. CDR3 size: 18 residues.

In this sample, this clonotype turned up a few times. The chain links TRBV4-1 to TRBJ1-1, with TRBD1 as a possible D gene (6 bases). Germline CDR1 MGHRA, CDR2 YSYEKL. With 0 bases removed from V and 3 bases from J, the gap between germline ends came to 11 bases. The CDR3 totals 15 residues. As DNA, the CDR3 is TGCGCCAGCAGCCAAGATCAGGGGTGGGACACTGAAGCTTTCTTT. It encodes CASSQDQGWDTEAFF.

This clonotype was observed a few times. The chain links TRBV5-1 to TRBJ1-2; D is uncertain. Deletions cut 1 base from V and 2 bases from J, with 6 bases between. Germline-derived CDR1 and CDR2 are SGHRS and YFSETQ. The CDR3 length is 13 residues. DNA of the CDR3: TGCGCCAGCAGCTTGAACCAAAACTATGGCTACACCTTC. This gives the protein CASSLNQNYGYTF.

The CDR3 region has the DNA TGCAGCGTTGTGGGGTTCCCGCCATCTAGGGAGACCCAGTACTTC. This codes for CSVVGFPPSRETQYF. The rearrangement uses TRBV29-1 and TRBJ2-5, with D hard to call. CDR1 and CDR2 from the germline V gene are SQVTM and ANQGSEA. The CDR3 consists of 15 residues. V was pared by 4 bases and J by 5 bases, with 20 bases between.

The chain carries TRBV19 and TRBJ2-1; TRBD2 matches 10 bases. Germline V gene lookup returns CDR1 LNHDA and CDR2 SQIVND (reference sequence). Trimming at V came to 8 bases and at J to 7 bases, leaving 11 bases not matched to a gene. CDR3 size: 15 residues. The CDR3 nucleotides are TGTGCCAGTTCCCCCAGGACTAGCGGTTTAAATGAGCAGTTCTTC. Translating gives CASSPRTSGLNEQFF.

The chain links TRBV6-1 to TRBJ1-4; no clear D. Germline V gene data show CDR1 as MNHNS and CDR2 as SASEGT. Trimming pared 2 bases from V and 6 bases from J, leaving 4 bases between. The CDR3 is made up of 12 amino acids. The DNA of the CDR3 is TGTGCCAGCAGTGAACTCTATGAAAAACTGTTTTTT. Protein sequence: CASSELYEKLFF.

Points on this clonotype: At one boundary the junction diverges from the germline segment, which might be a read error. The rearrangement joins TRBV28 to TRBJ2-6; D is perhaps TRBD1 (6 bases). The CDR3 covers 15 residues. Germline assignment: CDR1 MDHEN and CDR2 SYDVKM. CDR3 DNA: TGTGCCGGCAGTTTTAAGAGGGGGGGGGCCAACGTCCTGACTTTC. Its translation: CAGSFKRGGANVLTF.

This chain joins TRBV9 and TRBJ2-7; D ambiguous. The closer fit of TRBJ2-5 to the DNA end suggests the J call may be wrong. In germline, CDR1 is SGDLS, CDR2 YYNGEE. CDR3 size: 19 residues. The CDR3 nucleotides are TGTGCCAGCAGCGTAAGTTTGCTAGATGGCTCTCTCATCCAAGAGACCCAGTACTTC. Amino acids: CASSVSLLDGSLIQETQYF.

At least ten counts were recorded for this clonotype. The V and J genes are TRBV4-2 and TRBJ2-3, with D perhaps TRBD1 or TRBD2 (5 bases each). The germline gives CDR1 LGHNA, CDR2 YNFKEQ. V lost 0 bases and J lost 6, with 16 bases in between. CDR3 length: 16 residues. The CDR3 sequence: CASSQDGAGSQDTQYF. The CDR3 coding sequence is TGTGCCAGCAGCCAAGACGGGGCTGGATCACAGGATACGCAGTATTTT.

This clonotype occurred many times. The chain is built from TRBV3-1 and TRBJ2-6; 7 bases are shared with TRBD1. The CDR3 spans 18 residues. With 4 bases clipped from V and 1 base from J, the junction kept 10 bases outside the gene matches. Germline loops: CDR1 LGHDT, CDR2 YNNKEL (reference sequence). The CDR3 spells CASSLRDRAGSGANVLTF. Written as DNA, the CDR3 is TGTGCCAGCAGCCTTAGGGACAGAGCCGGTTCTGGGGCCAACGTCCTGACTTTC.

The chain has TRBV7-9 and TRBJ2-6; 10 bases are a match to TRBD1. The germline V gene encodes CDR1 SEHNR and CDR2 FQNEAQ (reference sequence). CDR3 length: 16 amino acids. Trimming removed 8 bases from V and 3 bases from J; junction bases left unmatched: 7. DNA for the CDR3: TGTGCCAGCCATCGGGGACAGGGGATTGGGGCCAACGTCCTGACTTTC. Translated, it gives CASHRGQGIGANVLTF.

The chain links TRBV7-2 to TRBJ2-1, with no clear D. The CDR3 consists of 18 residues. Trimming left V 4 bases short and J 2 bases short, with 21 bases between. Germline values: CDR1 SGHTA, CDR2 FQGNSA. CDR3 in DNA: TGTGCCAGCAGCTCCCTCAGAGGTTGGATTGGGCCCTACAATGAGCAGTTCTTC. It encodes CASSSLRGWIGPYNEQFF.

With respect to this clonotype: One junction end does not reproduce the germline sequence, and a read error may be involved. This chain connects TRBV18 to TRBJ2-1; tentatively, D is TRBD1 (8 bases). Germline V gives CDR1 KGHSH, CDR2 LQKENI. The CDR3 has 15 amino acids. Written as DNA, the CDR3 is TGTGCCTGCTCACCACAGGGGGGGACCTACAATGAGCAGTTCTTC. Its translation: CACSPQGGTYNEQFF.

V is TRBV6-1 and J is TRBJ2-7, with 8 bases identical to TRBD1. V was clipped by 6 bases and J by 3 bases; unmatched bases: 10. The CDR3 length is 15 residues. Germline V gives CDR1 MNHNS, CDR2 SASEGT. CDR3 in amino acids: CASRQRGDRNYEQYF. The CDR3 coding sequence is TGTGCCAGCAGGCAAAGAGGGGACAGGAACTACGAGCAGTACTTC.

The chain is built from TRBV27 and TRBJ2-7; 12 bases agree with TRBD2. After removal of 5 bases from V and 3 bases from J, the junction contained 8 bases not matched to a gene. The length of the CDR3 is 16 residues. From germline, CDR1 is MNHEY and CDR2 SMNVEV (reference sequence). CDR3 protein: CASSPPGLAGLYEQYF. In DNA, the CDR3 is TGTGCCAGCAGTCCCCCCGGACTAGCGGGGCTCTACGAGCAGTACTTC.